The 8 T cell receptor beta chains below come from one sample, sequenced in a study of T cells in Graves' hyperthyroidism and ophthalmopathy. There were TCR beta CDR3 regions amplified from RNA transcripts. The study used the HTBI primer set for a first-round RT-PCR of the TCR CDR3. Each CDR3 protein is one row after TCRdb ran MiXCR on the multiplex PCR reads. The data hold 300,000 to 400,000 distinct CDR3 sequences, with around 20% observed a single time. The sequenced sample was blood. Receptors originate from a woman aged 50 to 60 with Graves' hyperthyroidism.

This clonotype was counted between two and nine times. J is TRBJ2-1 and V is TRBV5-1, with a possible D match to TRBD2 (7 bases). The CDR3 runs to 14 residues. CDR1 SGHRS and CDR2 YFSETQ come from the germline V gene. V was trimmed by 6 bases and J by 3 bases, leaving 13 bases between them. The DNA of the CDR3 is TGCGCCAGCAAGCGGGACATAAGCTACAATGAGCAGTTCTTC. It is translated as CASKRDISYNEQFF.

This clonotype came up many times. V is TRBV11-2 and J is TRBJ2-3; possible D gene TRBD2, 6 bases. The germline V gene has CDR1 SGHAT and CDR2 FQNNGV. CDR3 length: 11 residues. V was clipped by 8 bases and J by 4 bases, with 7 bases between them. CDR3 nucleotides: TGTGCCAGCGCGGGGCCAGATACGCAGTATTTT. As protein: CASAGPDTQYF. The variable domain in full, completed from reference TRBV11-2 and TRBJ2-3, reads EAGVAQSPRYKIIEKRQSVAFWCNPISGHATLYWYQQILGQGPKLLIQFQNNGVVDDSQLPKDRFSAERLKGVDSTLKIQPAKLEDSAVYLCASAGPDTQYFGPGTRLTVL.

V is TRBV5-1 and J is TRBJ1-1; the match to TRBD1 covers 8 bases. V gave up 5 bases and J gave up 8 bases; unmatched junction bases: 5. This CDR3 is 12 amino acids long. Germline CDR1 reads SGHRS; CDR2 reads YFSETQ. This CDR3 reads CASRSDRAEAFF. As DNA, the CDR3 is TGCGCCAGCAGATCGGACAGGGCAGAAGCTTTCTTT.

In its sample, this clonotype was seen many times. The chain combines TRBV5-1 with TRBJ2-7, with 7 bases that match TRBD2. Germline V gene data show CDR1 as SGHRS and CDR2 as YFSETQ. The CDR3 runs 15 residues. V gave up 4 bases and J gave up 2 bases; unmatched junction bases: 9. Here the CDR3 reads CASSPSWGGPYEQYF. The CDR3 region has the DNA TGCGCCAGCAGCCCGAGTTGGGGAGGGCCCTACGAGCAGTACTTC.

In this sample, this clonotype turned up a few times. The chain recombines TRBV9 with TRBJ2-3, with unresolved D. The germline V and J ends were trimmed by 4 bases and 0 bases, with 12 bases remaining between them. The CDR3 is 15 amino acids. The germline V gene encodes CDR1 SGDLS and CDR2 YYNGEE. CDR3 DNA sequence: TGTGCCAGCAGCCCCCGGACGGAAAGCACAGATACGCAGTATTTT. Its translation: CASSPRTESTDTQYF. Using reference TRBV9 and TRBJ2-3 for the parts outside the CDR3, the full variable domain is DSGVTQTPKHLITATGQRVTLRCSPRSGDLSVYWYQQSLDQGLQFLIQYYNGEERAKGNILERFSAQQFPDLHSELNLSSLELGDSALYFCASSPRTESTDTQYFGPGTRLTVL.

V gene TRBV19 combines with J gene TRBJ1-2, with D perhaps matching TRBD1 (5 bases). Trimming pared 8 bases from V and 8 bases from J, leaving 24 bases between. Germline V CDR1 and CDR2: LNHDA, SQIVND (reference sequence). The CDR3 runs to 15 residues. The CDR3 region has the DNA TGTGCCAGTCGTGACCTGTCGGGGCGAGTGGAAGGCTACACCTTC. The encoded protein is CASRDLSGRVEGYTF.

About this clonotype itself: A much more abundant neighbour one base away suggests this may be a read error. The gene calls are TRBV2 and TRBJ1-1; D call uncertain. From germline, CDR1 is SNHLY and CDR2 FYNNEI. This CDR3 region has 12 residues. Trimming cost V 6 bases and J 2 bases, with 7 bases left between them. The CDR3 region is CASRDGNTEAFF. CDR3 nucleotides: TGTGCCAGCAGGGACGGTAACACTGAAGCTTTCTTT.

This clonotype was seen at least ten times. This chain connects TRBV20-1 to TRBJ2-7, with 11 bases that match TRBD1. In germline, CDR1 is DFQATT, CDR2 SNEGSKA (reference sequence). The CDR3 consists of 16 residues. The J segment lost 3 bases and the V segment lost 0 bases, leaving 7 bases of the junction unmatched. The CDR3 reads CSARDTDRGLLYEQYF. The CDR3, as DNA: TGCAGTGCTAGAGATACGGACAGGGGGCTCCTCTACGAGCAGTACTTC.